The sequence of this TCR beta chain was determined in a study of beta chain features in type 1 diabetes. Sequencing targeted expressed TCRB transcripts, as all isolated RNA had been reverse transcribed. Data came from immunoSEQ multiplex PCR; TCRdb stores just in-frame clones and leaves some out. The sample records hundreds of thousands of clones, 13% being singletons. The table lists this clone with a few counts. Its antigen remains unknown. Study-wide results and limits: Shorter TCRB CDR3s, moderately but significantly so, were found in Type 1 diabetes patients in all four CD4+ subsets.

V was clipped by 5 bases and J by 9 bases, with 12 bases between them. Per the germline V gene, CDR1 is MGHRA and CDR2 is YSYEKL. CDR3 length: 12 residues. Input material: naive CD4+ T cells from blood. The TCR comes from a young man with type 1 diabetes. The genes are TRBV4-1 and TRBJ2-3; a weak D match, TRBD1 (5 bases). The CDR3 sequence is CASSSPPGTQYF. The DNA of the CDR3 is TGCGCCAGCAGCTCGCCTCCAGGGACGCAGTATTTT.